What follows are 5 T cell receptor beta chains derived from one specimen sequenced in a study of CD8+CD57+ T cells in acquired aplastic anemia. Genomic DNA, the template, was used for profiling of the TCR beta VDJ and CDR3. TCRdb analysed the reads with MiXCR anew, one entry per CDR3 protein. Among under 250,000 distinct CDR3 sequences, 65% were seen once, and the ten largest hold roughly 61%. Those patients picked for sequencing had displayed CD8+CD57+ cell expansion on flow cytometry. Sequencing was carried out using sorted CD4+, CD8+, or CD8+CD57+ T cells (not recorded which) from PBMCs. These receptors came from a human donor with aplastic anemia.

The CDR3 DNA reads as TGCAGTGCCCCGGGGGGGCGACAAGAGACCCAGTACTTC. It is translated as CSAPGGRQETQYF. V usage is TRBV20-1 and J usage is TRBJ2-5; 8 bases match TRBD2. Germline values: CDR1 DFQATT, CDR2 SNEGSKA (reference sequence). The CDR3 runs to 13 residues. J gave up 2 bases and V 6 bases, and 5 bases lay outside the gene matches.

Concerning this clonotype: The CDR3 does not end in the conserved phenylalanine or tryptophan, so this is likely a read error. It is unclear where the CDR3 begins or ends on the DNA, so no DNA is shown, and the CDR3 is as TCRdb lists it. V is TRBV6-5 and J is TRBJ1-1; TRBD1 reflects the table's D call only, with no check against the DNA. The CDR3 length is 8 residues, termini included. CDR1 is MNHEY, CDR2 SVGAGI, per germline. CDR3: CASSYDTL.

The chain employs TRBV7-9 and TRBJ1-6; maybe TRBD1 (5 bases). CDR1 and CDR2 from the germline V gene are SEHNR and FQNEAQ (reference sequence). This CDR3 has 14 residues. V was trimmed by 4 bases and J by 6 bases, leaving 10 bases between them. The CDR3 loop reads CASSSQAFNSPLHF. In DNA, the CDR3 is TGTGCCAGCAGCTCACAGGCCTTTAATTCACCCCTCCACTTT.

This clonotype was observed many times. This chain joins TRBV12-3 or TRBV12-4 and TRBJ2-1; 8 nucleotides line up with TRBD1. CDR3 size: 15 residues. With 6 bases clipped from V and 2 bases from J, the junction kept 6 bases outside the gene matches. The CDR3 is CASSKTGVTYNEQFF. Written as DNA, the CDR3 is TGTGCCAGCAGCAAGACAGGGGTCACCTACAATGAGCAGTTCTTC.

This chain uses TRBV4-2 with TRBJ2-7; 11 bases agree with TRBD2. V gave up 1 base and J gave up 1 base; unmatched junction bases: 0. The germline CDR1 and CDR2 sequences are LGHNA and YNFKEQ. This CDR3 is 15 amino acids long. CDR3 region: CASSQGLAGSYEQYF. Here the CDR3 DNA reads TGTGCCAGCAGCCAAGGACTAGCGGGATCCTACGAGCAGTACTTC.